This entry lists 10 T cell receptor beta chains sequenced from one sample in a study of blood T cell repertoires in COVID-19. Sequencing was performed with immunoSEQ multiplex PCR; in TCRdb, only in-frame clones are kept and a portion is missing. The table records 250,000 to 350,000 clones, 90% of them present only once. Sample: peripheral blood. Receptors were obtained from a woman under 40 with COVID-19, enrolled during active disease.

The chain is built from TRBV7-9 and TRBJ2-5; possible D gene TRBD1, 6 bases. Trimming left V 1 base short and J 2 bases short, with 11 bases between. The germline V gene has CDR1 SEHNR and CDR2 FQNEAQ (reference sequence). This CDR3 has 15 residues. The CDR3: CASSLEGTFQETQYF. The CDR3 DNA sequence: TGTGCCAGCAGCTTAGAGGGGACATTTCAAGAGACCCAGTACTTC.

The chain recombines TRBV9 with TRBJ2-3; 10 bases match TRBD2. CDR1 and CDR2 from the germline V gene are SGDLS and YYNGEE. There are 19 residues in the CDR3. The trim removed 4 bases at V and 3 bases at J, leaving 17 bases unmatched. The CDR3 sequence is CASSYGLAEPLDRTDTQYF. The CDR3 DNA reads TGTGCCAGCAGCTATGGACTAGCGGAGCCCTTAGACCGAACAGATACGCAGTATTTT. Supplemented by reference TRBV9 and TRBJ2-3, the full variable domain reads DSGVTQTPKHLITATGQRVTLRCSPRSGDLSVYWYQQSLDQGLQFLIQYYNGEERAKGNILERFSAQQFPDLHSELNLSSLELGDSALYFCASSYGLAEPLDRTDTQYFGPGTRLTVL.

The chain carries TRBV11-2 and TRBJ1-2, with TRBD1 as a possible D gene (6 bases). V was cut by 0 bases and J by 2 bases, with 10 bases left in between. Germline V lookup: CDR1 SGHAT, CDR2 FQNNGV. The CDR3 is 15 amino acids. The CDR3 sequence: CASSLDRGANYGYTF. In nucleotides, the CDR3 is TGTGCCAGCAGCTTAGATCGGGGGGCAAACTATGGCTACACCTTC.

The rearrangement joins TRBV7-2 to TRBJ2-7; 7 bases line up with TRBD1. V dropped 0 bases and J dropped 9; count of bases not matched to a gene: 5. Germline V CDR1 and CDR2: SGHTA, FQGNSA. This CDR3 region has 13 residues. CDR3 sequence (DNA): TGTGCCAGCAGCTTAGCTCCGGACAGGACGCAGTACTTC. This gives the protein CASSLAPDRTQYF.

The chain uses TRBV15 and TRBJ2-2; TRBD2 matches at 11 bases. Germline V gives CDR1 LNHNV, CDR2 YYDKDF (reference sequence). Germline trimming cut 2 bases from V and 0 bases from J; bases unmatched to any gene: 2. This CDR3 contains 17 residues. The DNA of the CDR3 is TGTGCCACCAGCAGACTAGCGGGAGGATCGAACACCGGGGAGCTGTTTTTT. This gives the protein CATSRLAGGSNTGELFF. Together with reference TRBV15 and TRBJ2-2, the CDR3 gives the full variable domain: DAMVIQNPRYQVTQFGKPVTLSCSQTLNHNVMYWYQQKSSQAPKLLFHYYDKDFNNEADTPDNFQSRRPNTSFCFLDIRSPGLGDTAMYLCATSRLAGGSNTGELFFGEGSRLTVL.

This chain links TRBV15 with TRBJ1-2; D call uncertain. Germline values: CDR1 LNHNV, CDR2 YYDKDF (reference sequence). V lost 5 bases, J lost 4 bases, and 11 bases lay in between. This CDR3 has 13 amino acids. This CDR3 reads CATSLDGIYGYTF. The DNA for the CDR3 is TGTGCCACCAGCTTAGACGGGATCTATGGCTACACCTTC.

In DNA form, the CDR3 reads TGTGCCAGCAGCCAAGATCACCAGTCCTACAATGAGCAGTTCTTC. It yields the protein CASSQDHQSYNEQFF. The rearrangement links TRBV3-1 (or the pseudogene TRBV3-2) to TRBJ2-1; D call uncertain. Trimming shortened V by 0 bases and J by 1 base, and 7 bases separated the two germline ends. The CDR3 runs 15 residues. Per the germline V gene, CDR1 is LGHDT and CDR2 is YNNKEL (reference sequence).

A word on this clone: Other DNA sequences in this specimen translate into the identical CDR3. The chain couples TRBV5-1 to TRBJ2-7; 8 bases align to TRBD1. Germline V gene sequence: CDR1 SGHRS, CDR2 YFSETQ. Trimming took 2 bases from V and 4 from J; bases not matched to a gene: 2. This CDR3 is 13 amino acids long. In DNA, the CDR3 is TGCGCCAGCAGCTTAAGACAGGGGTACGAGCAGTACTTC. Amino acids: CASSLRQGYEQYF. Together with reference TRBV5-1 and TRBJ2-7, the CDR3 gives the full variable domain: KAGVTQTPRYLIKTRGQQVTLSCSPISGHRSVSWYQQTPGQGLQFLFEYFSETQRNKGNFPGRFSGRQFSNSRSEMNVSTLELGDSALYLCASSLRQGYEQYFGPGTRLTVT.

This chain links TRBV5-6 with TRBJ1-3; 9 bases line up with TRBD1. Germline V gene sequence: CDR1 SGHDT, CDR2 YYEEEE. The J segment lost 3 bases and the V segment lost 3 bases, leaving 7 bases of the junction unmatched. The CDR3 is made up of 16 amino acids. The CDR3 DNA is TGTGCCAGCAGCTACGGAACAGGGGGCAGTGGAAACACCATATATTTT. Translating it yields CASSYGTGGSGNTIYF.

This clone turned up a few times. CDR3 loop: CAISENGNTEAFF. The CDR3 nucleotides read TGTGCCATCAGTGAGAACGGGAACACTGAAGCTTTCTTT. The gene calls are TRBV10-3 and TRBJ1-1, with D hard to call. Germline assignment: CDR1 ENHRY and CDR2 SYGVKD. The CDR3 is 13 residues long. The ends were cut back, 2 bases at V and 1 base at J, with 5 bases in the middle.